A single T cell receptor beta chain is shown here with its context. This record belongs to a study of blood T cell repertoires in COVID-19. Study in general: Nucleic acid was either cDNA or gDNA, and it came from T cells, B-cell-depleted T cells, or PBMCs.

Libraries were prepared by immunoSEQ multiplex PCR; TCRdb keeps only in-frame clonotypes and omits some of them. The sample has about 140,000 clones; roughly 80% are singletons. The CDR3 runs to 13 residues. In germline, CDR1 is MNHEY, CDR2 SMNVEV (reference sequence). V lost 8 bases and J lost 1, with 11 bases in between. The chain is built from TRBV27 and TRBJ1-1; D perhaps matches TRBD1 (5 bases). This TCR was sampled from a woman between 45 and 65 years old with active or convalescent COVID-19. The sample consisted of peripheral blood. This CDR3 reads CASGIGGNTEAFF. Here the CDR3 DNA reads TGTGCCAGCGGTATCGGGGGGAACACTGAAGCTTTCTTT.